This T cell receptor (beta chain) was retrieved from a study of blood T cell repertoires in COVID-19. Trimming removed 2 bases at V and 0 bases at J, with 8 bases between. Germline lookup yields CDR1 LNHDA and CDR2 SQIVND (reference sequence). The CDR3 runs 16 residues. Sequenced by immunoSEQ multiplex PCR; TCRdb stores in-frame clones only, minus some. The profile covers about 190,000 clones, with approximately 80% appearing a single time and around 12% taken by the ten largest. The sequence came from a woman aged 50 to 65 with acute or convalescent COVID-19. This chain connects TRBV19 to TRBJ2-6, with D hard to call. Material for sequencing was peripheral blood. The CDR3 DNA reads as TGTGCCAGTAGTATAATTCTAGGCTCTGGGGCCAACGTCCTGACTTTC. Residues: CASSIILGSGANVLTF.